These 24 T cell receptor beta chains share one sample of origin, sequenced in a study of cytomegalovirus exposure and HLA in healthy donors. Primers: 60 Vbeta forward and 13 Jbeta reverse. The table came from immunoSEQ multiplex PCR; TCRdb's copy has only in-frame clones and leaves some out. This sample has approximately 100,000 clones; roughly 84% occur once, and the top ten carry 1.2%. The sample was PBMCs. The source is a woman aged 18-29 years in good health and CMV-seronegative.

The rearrangement uses TRBV9 and TRBJ2-7; 9 nucleotides agree with TRBD2. The junction had 2 bases not matched to a gene; V was cut back by 0 bases and J by 1 base. The CDR3 loop spans 15 amino acids. Germline V gene sequence: CDR1 SGDLS, CDR2 YYNGEE. The CDR3 DNA follows: TGTGCCAGCAGCGTAGGGGCGGGAGGGTCCTACGAGCAGTACTTC. The encoded protein is CASSVGAGGSYEQYF.

V and J are TRBV27 and TRBJ2-5; the D gene is possibly TRBD2 (7 bases). Germline loops: CDR1 MNHEY, CDR2 SMNVEV (reference sequence). The germline V and J ends were trimmed by 0 bases and 7 bases, with 15 bases remaining between them. The CDR3 is 15 amino acids. The CDR3 loop is CASSLSRGPQGTQYF. The CDR3 DNA reads TGTGCCAGCAGTTTATCGCGGGGGCCCCAGGGGACCCAGTACTTC.

The gene calls are TRBV9 and TRBJ2-2; 8 positions match TRBD1. The CDR3 extends over 15 amino acids. V dropped 8 bases and J dropped 1; count of bases not matched to a gene: 7. CDR1 SGDLS and CDR2 YYNGEE come from the germline V gene. The CDR3 sequence is CASKTGTGNTGELFF. The CDR3 DNA follows: TGTGCCAGTAAAACCGGGACAGGGAACACCGGGGAGCTGTTTTTT.

The chain joins TRBV7-8 to TRBJ1-2, with D possibly being TRBD1 (6 bases). Looked up from germline, CDR1 is SGHVS and CDR2 is FQNEAQ. Trimming shortened V by 0 bases and J by 6 bases, and 11 bases separated the two germline ends. CDR3 length equals 14 residues. CDR3 sequence reads: CASSLALGGDGYTF. The CDR3 DNA reads as TGTGCCAGCAGCTTAGCGTTAGGGGGTGATGGCTACACCTTC.

This clone was picked up a small number of times. The chain carries TRBV4-3 and TRBJ1-5; perhaps TRBD1 as D (6 bases). Germline V gene data show CDR1 as LGHNA and CDR2 as YSLEER. Trimming removed 0 bases from V and 10 bases from J, with 10 bases in between. The CDR3 extends over 13 amino acids. The CDR3 loop reads CASSQDVGGPQHF. The CDR3, as DNA: TGCGCCAGCAGCCAAGATGTAGGGGGACCCCAGCATTTT.

The rearrangement links TRBV6-6 to TRBJ1-5; the D gene is possibly TRBD1 (6 bases). Trimming took 0 bases from V and 5 from J, leaving 11 bases between them. This CDR3 has 15 amino acids. CDR1 and CDR2 from the germline V gene are MNHNY and SVGAGI (reference sequence). As DNA, the CDR3 is TGTGCCAGCAGTTACTCACGGGCAGGGGATCAGCCCCAGCATTTT. Encoded protein: CASSYSRAGDQPQHF.

The V gene is TRBV28, the J gene TRBJ1-4; D is unclear. Per the germline V gene, CDR1 is MDHEN and CDR2 is SYDVKM. Trimming took off 2 bases at V and 7 bases at J, with 17 bases between the two ends. The CDR3 runs to 16 residues. CDR3 residues: CASSLAGITGREKLFF. CDR3 DNA sequence: TGTGCCAGCAGTTTAGCGGGGATCACGGGCCGTGAAAAACTGTTTTTT.

The CDR3 loop is CASRHGTSGSYNEQFF. Written as DNA, the CDR3 is TGCGCCAGCAGACACGGGACTAGCGGCTCCTACAATGAGCAGTTCTTC. The V call is TRBV4-3, the J call TRBJ2-1, with 11 bases identical to TRBD2. The CDR3 is made up of 16 amino acids. Germline trimming cut 6 bases from V and 0 bases from J; bases unmatched to any gene: 4. Germline V gene sequence: CDR1 LGHNA, CDR2 YSLEER.

The CDR3 coding sequence is TGTGCCAGCAGCAAGCCCCCCCCCACCCAAATTCGGGAGACCCAGTACTTC. Amino acids: CASSKPPPTQIRETQYF. The V call is TRBV21-1, the J call TRBJ2-5; whether TRBD2, the table's D call, matches the DNA was not checked. TRBV21-1 is listed as a pseudogene. The length of the CDR3 is 17 residues.

The chain is built from TRBV19 and TRBJ2-2, with a weak D call TRBD2 (7 bases). Germline V gene data show CDR1 as LNHDA and CDR2 as SQIVND (reference sequence). V was pared by 9 bases and J by 6 bases, with 20 bases between. The CDR3 runs 15 residues. This CDR3 is CASSRVGGRAGELFF. The CDR3 DNA sequence: TGTGCCAGCTCGAGGGTAGGGGGGAGGGCCGGGGAGCTGTTTTTT.

The V gene is TRBV28, the J gene TRBJ1-2; D unclear. CDR3 length: 13 amino acids. Germline CDR1 is MDHEN and CDR2 is SYDVKM. V dropped 2 bases and J dropped 8 bases, with 12 bases sitting between them. The CDR3: CASSLDMGRGYTF. The CDR3 DNA follows: TGTGCCAGCAGTTTAGACATGGGGAGGGGCTACACCTTC.

V and J are TRBV5-6 and TRBJ1-6; D is perhaps TRBD1 (6 bases). V lost 4 bases and J lost 9, with 11 bases in between. This CDR3 is 13 amino acids long. Germline loops: CDR1 SGHDT, CDR2 YYEEEE. The CDR3 coding sequence is TGTGCCAGCAGCCACCCACAGGGTTCACCCCTCCACTTT. Translation gives CASSHPQGSPLHF.

The chain carries TRBV4-2 and TRBJ2-3; 7 bases match TRBD2. The CDR3 length is 16 residues. Trimming at V came to 3 bases and at J to 0 bases, leaving 6 bases not matched to a gene. Germline lookup yields CDR1 LGHNA and CDR2 YNFKEQ. CDR3: CASSQGRRGSTDTQYF. CDR3 nucleotide sequence: TGTGCCAGCAGCCAGGGTCGGCGGGGGAGCACAGATACGCAGTATTTT.

In this sample, this clone turned up a few times. This chain joins TRBV11-1 and TRBJ2-7, with D possibly TRBD1 on 5 matching bases. Per germline, CDR1 SGHAT and CDR2 FQDESV (reference sequence). The CDR3 spans 16 residues. The V and J ends lost 3 bases and 4 bases respectively, with 19 bases between them. The CDR3 here is CASSFDLGHQGYEQYF. The CDR3 DNA is TGTGCCAGCAGCTTCGACCTAGGGCATCAGGGATACGAGCAGTACTTC.

The gene calls are TRBV6-1 and TRBJ2-7; 7 bases line up with TRBD1. The CDR3 covers 13 residues. V was clipped by 6 bases and J by 1 base; unmatched bases: 3. Germline V gives CDR1 MNHNS, CDR2 SASEGT. DNA for the CDR3: TGTGCCAGCAGCAGGGGGACATCCTACGAGCAGTACTTC. It yields the protein CASSRGTSYEQYF.

Notes on this clone: A junction boundary mismatches the germline segment, possibly from a read error. The CDR3, as DNA: TGTTCCAGCAGCTCTACCTTACAGGGGGCCGGGGAAAAACTGTTTTTT. Translating gives CSSSSTLQGAGEKLFF. The chain uses TRBV7-9 and TRBJ1-4; 9 bases align to TRBD1. From germline, CDR1 is SEHNR and CDR2 FQNEAQ (reference sequence). This CDR3 is 16 amino acids long.

The chain has TRBV29-1 and TRBJ1-1; D gene uncertain. Germline V gives CDR1 SQVTM, CDR2 ANQGSEA. V gave up 7 bases and J gave up 11 bases, with 17 bases separating them. The CDR3 is 11 residues long. The CDR3 here is CSAPIVGVAFF. In nucleotides, the CDR3 is TGCAGCGCCCCGATCGTGGGAGTGGCTTTCTTT.

This clone was picked up a small number of times. This rearrangement joins TRBV28 to TRBJ1-4; 8 bases are shared with TRBD1. Per germline, CDR1 MDHEN and CDR2 SYDVKM. After removal of 5 bases from V and 7 bases from J, the junction contained 3 bases not matched to a gene. The CDR3 runs 13 residues. This CDR3 is CASSATGAEKLFF. CDR3 DNA: TGTGCCAGCAGTGCGACAGGGGCTGAAAAACTGTTTTTT.

This clone was seen once. This rearrangement joins TRBV18 to TRBJ2-3; 8 bases line up with TRBD1. Germline values: CDR1 KGHSH, CDR2 LQKENI. The J segment lost 2 bases and the V segment lost 4 bases, leaving 5 bases of the junction unmatched. CDR3 length equals 15 residues. In nucleotides, the CDR3 is TGTGCCAGCTCACGGGGACAGGTAACCACAGATACGCAGTATTTT. It translates to CASSRGQVTTDTQYF.

This clone was seen a few times. The CDR3 region is CASSVGLEPSYEQYF. CDR3 nucleotides: TGTGCCAGCAGCGTCGGACTGGAACCCTCCTACGAGCAGTACTTC. V and J are TRBV9 and TRBJ2-5; possibly TRBD2 for D (5 bases). The assigned J gene may be wrong: the sequence end matches TRBJ2-7 better. The V gene's germline CDR1 is SGDLS and CDR2 YYNGEE. The CDR3 loop spans 15 amino acids.

The CDR3 is CASTGHIYEQYF. DNA of the CDR3: TGTGCCAGCACGGGACATATCTACGAGCAGTACTTC. This rearrangement joins TRBV12-1 to TRBJ2-7; the table's D call TRBD1 went unverified against the DNA. TRBV12-1 is annotated as a pseudogene. CDR3 size: 12 residues.

This clone appeared a few times. This chain uses TRBV10-3 with TRBJ2-3, with a tentative D call TRBD1 (6 bases). Germline V gene sequence: CDR1 ENHRY, CDR2 SYGVKD. V was shortened by 0 bases and J by 0 bases, with 7 bases between the two germline ends. This CDR3 is built from 15 residues. The CDR3 coding sequence is TGTGCCATCAGTGAGTCGGGGGCTAGCACAGATACGCAGTATTTT. This translates into CAISESGASTDTQYF.

V and J are TRBV18 and TRBJ2-1; D not certain. Trimming took off 2 bases at V and 4 bases at J, with 15 bases between the two ends. The CDR3 contains 16 residues. Germline values: CDR1 KGHSH, CDR2 LQKENI. The CDR3 protein is CASSPTAHSRYNEQFF. CDR3 nucleotide sequence: TGTGCCAGCTCACCAACGGCCCACAGCCGATACAATGAGCAGTTCTTC.

The rearrangement uses TRBV6-5 and TRBJ1-4; TRBD1 matches 9 bases. The germline V gene encodes CDR1 MNHEY and CDR2 SVGAGI. V shed 6 bases, J shed 7 bases, and the junction held 9 bases outside the gene matches. The CDR3 runs 15 residues. CDR3 loop: CASRERTGASEKLFF. CDR3 in DNA: TGTGCCAGCAGGGAACGGACAGGGGCGTCTGAAAAACTGTTTTTT.